Shown below are 2 T cell receptor beta chains from a single sample sequenced in a study of low-dose radiotherapy and immunotherapy resistance in tumors. First-strand cDNA used TRAV- and TRBV-specific primers, covering alpha and beta chains. For amplifying TCRs, the PCR ran for 15 to 20 cycles with Phusion, which was used together with a constant-region primer and the adapter on the V primers. MiXCR, applied by TCRdb to the reads, yields one record per CDR3 protein. The table shows tens of thousands of distinct CDR3 sequences, with roughly 20% occurring only once. Time point denoted: after trial treatment. Noted treatment: LDRT plus nivolumab, ipilimumab, low-dose cyclophosphamide and aspirin (RACIN trial). The starting material was PBMCs, obtained after low-dose radiotherapy plus immunotherapy. The origin of the receptors is a female donor with ovarian cancer.

This clonotype appeared many times. CDR3 nucleotides: TGCAGCGTTGTCTATCGACAGGGTAACTCTGGAAACACCATATATTTT. Translated: CSVVYRQGNSGNTIYF. V and J are TRBV29-1 and TRBJ1-3; 7 bases are a match to TRBD1. V gave up 4 bases and J gave up 0 bases; unmatched junction bases: 9. CDR1 is SQVTM and CDR2 is ANQGSEA in the germline V gene. The CDR3 extends over 16 amino acids.

With regard to this clonotype: A read error may explain this, as a much larger clone is one base away. In DNA, the CDR3 is TGCAGTGCAGCACTACGACTAGCGGGGACGCTAGATGCGCAGTATTTT. The encoded protein is CSAALRLAGTLDAQYF. V is TRBV20-1 and J is TRBJ2-3, with 11 nucleotides matching TRBD2. This CDR3 region has 16 residues. Looked up from germline, CDR1 is DFQATT and CDR2 is SNEGSKA (reference sequence).